The T cell receptor (beta chain) under discussion was sequenced for a study of shared clonotypes between healthy human individuals. Study-wide results and caveats: Blood alone was sampled, and tissue repertoires likely differ.

With regard to this clone: What it binds is not known.

Everyone who donated was a Caucasian adult who lived in Nashville, Tennessee. Each PCR replicate run on unsorted PBMC took in 300 to 350 ng DNA, approximately 30,000 T cell genomes. Study processing details: ImmunoSEQ yielded junction-only sequences lacking quality scores, so filtering differed. Here immunoSEQ multiplex PCR was the method, and the copy in TCRdb shows in-frame clones only, minus some. V, J and clone size reflect that table, while D and trimming were determined from the DNA. The profile shows fewer than 600,000 clones, roughly 80% of them singletons. This receptor was identified in a woman aged 40 to 50 in good health. Some clones in this sample may be carry-over from other donors' samples. The sequenced sample consisted of PBMCs.

The CDR3: CATSRPEGFYHEQYF. The CDR3 DNA is TGTGCCACCAGCAGACCTGAGGGATTTTACCACGAGCAGTACTTC. V is TRBV15 and J is TRBJ2-7; the D gene is possibly TRBD2 (5 bases). The V gene's germline CDR1 is LNHNV and CDR2 YYDKDF (reference sequence). This CDR3 comprises 15 residues. Trimming pared 2 bases from V and 5 bases from J, leaving 16 bases between.